The source of this T cell receptor (beta chain) is a study of blood T cell repertoires in COVID-19. There are 20 residues in the CDR3. Germline CDR1 reads MGHRA; CDR2 reads YSYEKL. Trimming took 4 bases from V and 0 from J; bases not matched to a gene: 11. Clones were sequenced by immunoSEQ multiplex PCR, and TCRdb holds only the in-frame ones, with some missing. The sample has approximately 89,000 clones, roughly 80% seen once. The sequence was obtained from a human donor in a cohort sampled during active COVID-19. Sequenced sample: peripheral blood. The V and J genes are TRBV4-1 and TRBJ2-6, with 11 bases aligning to TRBD1. The CDR3 loop is CASSPRGDRGKGSGANVLTF. As DNA, the CDR3 is TGCGCCAGCAGCCCAAGGGGGGACAGGGGGAAAGGCTCTGGGGCCAACGTCCTGACTTTC.